Below are 25 T cell receptor beta chains sequenced from a single sample in a study of identifying expanded T cells in peripheral blood. Measured with immunoSEQ multiplex PCR; TCRdb has only the in-frame clones, and not every one. The sample has more than 45,000 clones; more than 70% are singletons. The specimen was blood. These receptors were obtained from a person aged 18-70 years in good health.

The chain combines TRBV7-2 with TRBJ2-2; D remains ambiguous. Trimming shortened V by 4 bases and J by 3 bases, and 3 bases separated the two germline ends. CDR3 size: 12 residues. Germline V gene lookup returns CDR1 SGHTA and CDR2 FQGNSA. CDR3 DNA sequence: TGTGCCAGCAGCTCCTACACCGGGGAGCTGTTTTTT. Translating gives CASSSYTGELFF.

V is TRBV15 and J is TRBJ2-3, with 8 bases lining up with TRBD2. J lost 3 bases, V lost 0 bases, and 5 bases had no gene match. The CDR3 has 16 residues. CDR1 and CDR2 from the germline V gene are LNHNV and YYDKDF (reference sequence). The CDR3 region is CATSRESGGGTDTQYF. CDR3 sequence (DNA): TGTGCCACCAGCAGAGAATCGGGGGGGGGAACAGATACGCAGTATTTT.

The chain joins TRBV28 to TRBJ1-1; weak D call: TRBD1 (6 bases). Per germline, CDR1 MDHEN and CDR2 SYDVKM. The length of the CDR3 is 15 residues. The V end was cut by 4 bases, the J end by 4 bases, with 16 bases between. The CDR3: CASSWAYRAATEAFF. In DNA, the CDR3 is TGTGCCAGCAGTTGGGCCTACAGGGCGGCCACTGAAGCTTTCTTT.

The chain employs TRBV28 and TRBJ1-2; D not certain. The CDR3 extends over 15 amino acids. The V gene's germline CDR1 is MDHEN and CDR2 SYDVKM. The germline V and J ends were trimmed by 3 bases and 4 bases, with 15 bases remaining between them. CDR3 sequence (DNA): TGTGCCAGCAGTTTCGATTATGAGACACTCTATGGCTACACCTTC. Translating gives CASSFDYETLYGYTF.

This clone came up once. The chain is built from TRBV5-1 and TRBJ2-3, with 10 bases identical to TRBD2. This CDR3 has 22 residues. Germline lookup yields CDR1 SGHRS and CDR2 YFSETQ. J gave up 3 bases and V 4 bases, and 26 bases lay outside the gene matches. CDR3 sequence reads: CASSQDTAILAGLMGGTDTQYF. In DNA, the CDR3 is TGCGCCAGCAGCCAAGACACAGCCATACTAGCGGGGCTCATGGGAGGGACAGATACGCAGTATTTT.

CDR3 sequence: CASSYSGSKETQYF. For the CDR3, the DNA is TGTGCCAGCAGCTATAGCGGGAGTAAAGAGACCCAGTACTTC. This sequence joins TRBV7-9 and TRBJ2-5; 9 nucleotides agree with TRBD2. This CDR3 comprises 14 residues. Germline CDR1 and CDR2: SEHNR and FQNEAQ (reference sequence). J was trimmed by 3 bases and V by 4 bases; bases with no gene match: 3.

In nucleotides, the CDR3 is TGCGCCAGCAGCCTACCCGGACTAGCGGGGCCCCAAGAGACCCAGTACTTC. Its translation: CASSLPGLAGPQETQYF. The rearrangement joins TRBV5-1 to TRBJ2-5, with 12 bases identical to TRBD2. V shed 4 bases, J shed 1 base, and the junction held 8 bases outside the gene matches. The CDR3 runs to 17 residues. CDR1 is SGHRS and CDR2 is YFSETQ in the germline V gene. Looking up the rest from reference TRBV5-1 and TRBJ2-5 gives the full variable domain: KAGVTQTPRYLIKTRGQQVTLSCSPISGHRSVSWYQQTPGQGLQFLFEYFSETQRNKGNFPGRFSGRQFSNSRSEMNVSTLELGDSALYLCASSLPGLAGPQETQYFGPGTRLLVL.

The chain links TRBV4-3 to TRBJ2-7; D ambiguous. Trimming pared 1 base from V and 0 bases from J, leaving 4 bases between. Per the germline V gene, CDR1 is LGHNA and CDR2 is YSLEER. The CDR3 contains 13 residues. The CDR3 loop reads CASSQVLSYEQYF. CDR3 coding DNA: TGCGCCAGCAGCCAAGTACTCTCCTACGAGCAGTACTTC.

V gene TRBV5-1 combines with J gene TRBJ1-1; 7 bases align to TRBD1. The CDR3 contains 15 residues. Unmatched junction bases numbered 10, after V lost 3 bases and J lost 5 bases. Germline loops: CDR1 SGHRS, CDR2 YFSETQ. CDR3 protein: CASSSMGTVGTEAFF. The CDR3 region has the DNA TGCGCCAGCAGCTCGATGGGGACAGTCGGGACTGAAGCTTTCTTT. Looking up the rest from reference TRBV5-1 and TRBJ1-1 gives the full variable domain: KAGVTQTPRYLIKTRGQQVTLSCSPISGHRSVSWYQQTPGQGLQFLFEYFSETQRNKGNFPGRFSGRQFSNSRSEMNVSTLELGDSALYLCASSSMGTVGTEAFFGQGTRLTVV.

The chain has TRBV5-1 and TRBJ2-7, with 9 bases matching TRBD1. V trimming: 0 bases; J trimming: 5 bases; junction bases outside the gene matches: 9. Germline values: CDR1 SGHRS, CDR2 YFSETQ. The CDR3 is made up of 16 amino acids. The CDR3 sequence is CASSLVFGTGFDEQYF. CDR3 DNA sequence: TGCGCCAGCAGCTTGGTTTTCGGGACAGGGTTCGACGAGCAGTACTTC. The whole variable domain, remainder taken from reference TRBV5-1 and TRBJ2-7, is KAGVTQTPRYLIKTRGQQVTLSCSPISGHRSVSWYQQTPGQGLQFLFEYFSETQRNKGNFPGRFSGRQFSNSRSEMNVSTLELGDSALYLCASSLVFGTGFDEQYFGPGTRLTVT.

This rearrangement joins TRBV6-6 to TRBJ1-2, with 10 bases fitting TRBD1. Germline CDR1 reads MNHNY; CDR2 reads SVGAGI (reference sequence). After removal of 6 bases from V and 8 bases from J, the junction contained 12 bases not matched to a gene. The CDR3 has 15 residues. The CDR3 DNA reads as TGTGCCAGCAGCCGATCCCCCGGGACAGGGGTCGGCTACACCTTC. As protein: CASSRSPGTGVGYTF.

The sample holds a few counts of this clone. The CDR3 DNA reads TGCGCCAGCAGAGGACTGATAAATTCACCCCTCCACTTT. Its translation: CASRGLINSPLHF. This sequence joins TRBV10-2 and TRBJ1-6; no definite D call. The CDR3 totals 13 residues. The germline V gene has CDR1 WSHSY and CDR2 SAAADI. V lost 6 bases and J 7 bases, leaving 10 bases between the germline ends.

The chain recombines TRBV29-1 with TRBJ2-3, with TRBD2 matching over 10 bases. Germline values: CDR1 SQVTM, CDR2 ANQGSEA. V trimming: 6 bases; J trimming: 1 base; junction bases outside the gene matches: 4. This CDR3 spans 14 amino acids. The DNA of the CDR3 is TGCAGCGTAGCCGGGACTAGCGGCACAGATACGCAGTATTTT. It encodes CSVAGTSGTDTQYF.

The chain employs TRBV11-2 and TRBJ2-5, with unresolved D. Germline CDR1 and CDR2: SGHAT and FQNNGV. V lost 5 bases and J lost 2, with 9 bases in between. This CDR3 contains 13 residues. The CDR3 DNA reads TGTGCCAGCAGCCGTTCCGGTCAAGAGACCCAGTACTTC. Translating gives CASSRSGQETQYF. The full variable domain, in which reference TRBV11-2 and TRBJ2-5 provide the parts outside the CDR3, is EAGVAQSPRYKIIEKRQSVAFWCNPISGHATLYWYQQILGQGPKLLIQFQNNGVVDDSQLPKDRFSAERLKGVDSTLKIQPAKLEDSAVYLCASSRSGQETQYFGPGTRLLVL.

In its sample, this clone was seen once. This same CDR3 is encoded by further DNA sequences in the sample. CDR3: CASSLDYEQYF. The CDR3 DNA is TGCGCCAGCAGCCTCGACTACGAGCAGTACTTC. The chain joins TRBV5-1 to TRBJ2-7; the D is unclear. The CDR3 is made up of 11 amino acids. Germline loops: CDR1 SGHRS, CDR2 YFSETQ. Trimming pared 4 bases from V and 3 bases from J, leaving 5 bases between.

The chain has TRBV10-1 and TRBJ2-1, with TRBD1 matching 9 bases. This CDR3 has 16 amino acids. J gave up 3 bases and V 0 bases, and 3 bases lay outside the gene matches. The germline V gene encodes CDR1 WNHNN and CDR2 SYGVQD (reference sequence). The CDR3 protein is CASSESVTGGYNEQFF. The CDR3 DNA is TGCGCCAGCAGTGAGTCCGTGACAGGGGGCTACAATGAGCAGTTCTTC.

The chain is built from TRBV5-4 and TRBJ2-1; 9 nucleotides line up with TRBD2. The V and J ends lost 4 bases and 1 base, in that order; junction bases with no gene match: 6. The CDR3 covers 16 residues. Germline CDR1 is SGHNT and CDR2 is YYREEE (reference sequence). CDR3 bases: TGTGCCAGCAGCGGAAATAGCGGGAGTTCCTACAATGAGCAGTTCTTC. It yields the protein CASSGNSGSSYNEQFF.

V is TRBV5-1 and J is TRBJ1-1; D is unclear. The CDR3 covers 11 residues. The V and J ends lost 4 bases and 10 bases respectively, with 11 bases between them. Per germline, CDR1 SGHRS and CDR2 YFSETQ. In DNA form, the CDR3 reads TGCGCCAGCAGCGACCTGTTGGGAGCTTTCTTT. Amino acids: CASSDLLGAFF.

The rearrangement uses TRBV7-2 and TRBJ2-3, with 10 positions matching TRBD2. CDR1 and CDR2 (germline): SGHTA, FQGNSA. Losses at the gene ends were 8 bases for V and 2 bases for J; bases not matched to a gene: 13. The length of the CDR3 is 17 residues. The CDR3 is CASRTPGLAEPTDTQYF. CDR3 DNA sequence: TGTGCCAGCCGTACGCCCGGACTAGCGGAGCCCACAGATACGCAGTATTTT.

CDR3 bases: TGTGCCAGTAGTATCCCCAGGGGGGACACCATATATTTT. Amino acids: CASSIPRGDTIYF. This chain links TRBV19 with TRBJ1-3, with TRBD1 matching 7 bases. The CDR3 is 13 amino acids. CDR1 is LNHDA and CDR2 is SQIVND in the germline V gene (reference sequence). Germline trimming cut 3 bases from V and 8 bases from J; bases unmatched to any gene: 4.

The genes are TRBV9 and TRBJ2-1; tentative D call: TRBD2 (6 bases). The CDR3 covers 14 residues. V gave up 0 bases and J gave up 10 bases, with 14 bases separating them. Germline CDR1 reads SGDLS; CDR2 reads YYNGEE. The CDR3 is CASSVGAGSMEQFF. CDR3 in DNA: TGTGCCAGCAGCGTAGGGGCGGGGAGTATGGAGCAGTTCTTC.

The CDR3 loop is CASSSRAGSSYNEQFF. The CDR3 DNA follows: TGTGCCAGCAGCTCCCGAGCGGGAAGCTCCTACAATGAGCAGTTCTTC. J is TRBJ2-1 and V is TRBV7-2, with 7 bases that match TRBD2. The germline gives CDR1 SGHTA, CDR2 FQGNSA. With V trimmed by 4 bases and J by 0 bases, 6 bases remained unmatched. The CDR3 contains 16 residues.

In its sample, this clone was seen a few times. The CDR3 reads CASSQVSNQPQHF. CDR3 nucleotide sequence: TGCGCCAGCAGCCAGGTCAGCAATCAGCCCCAGCATTTT. The chain joins TRBV4-1 to TRBJ1-5, with D hard to call. CDR3 size: 13 residues. Germline V gene data show CDR1 as MGHRA and CDR2 as YSYEKL. The V end lost 3 bases, the J end lost 1 base, and 4 bases lay between the germline ends.

This chain joins TRBV11-2 and TRBJ2-3, with TRBD2 identical over 11 bases. Per germline, CDR1 SGHAT and CDR2 FQNNGV. V gave up 0 bases and J gave up 9 bases; unmatched junction bases: 11. The CDR3 contains 17 residues. CDR3 nucleotides: TGTGCCAGCAGCTTAGATAGGGGACTAGCGGTGTGGGGAACGCAGTATTTT. It specifies CASSLDRGLAVWGTQYF.

The V call is TRBV5-5, the J call TRBJ2-1; 9 nucleotides line up with TRBD1. V dropped 1 base and J dropped 8; count of bases not matched to a gene: 4. This CDR3 region has 14 residues. Germline-derived CDR1 and CDR2 are SGHKS and YYEKEE (reference sequence). In DNA, the CDR3 is TGTGCCAGCAGCTTGCGGACAGGGGATTATGAGCAGTTCTTC. Translated: CASSLRTGDYEQFF.